The 2 T cell receptor beta chains reported below all come from one sample, sequenced in a study of blood T cell repertoires in COVID-19. Sequencing was performed with immunoSEQ multiplex PCR; in TCRdb, only in-frame clones are kept and a portion is missing. The repertoire holds about 200,000 clones, with roughly nine tenths as singletons. Material for sequencing was peripheral blood. These receptors originate from a man aged 55 to 70 with active or convalescent COVID-19.

The chain links TRBV7-2 to TRBJ2-2, with D perhaps TRBD2 (6 bases). CDR1 and CDR2 from the germline V gene are SGHTA and FQGNSA. The CDR3 has 16 residues. Trimming left V 4 bases short and J 5 bases short, with 17 bases between. CDR3 amino acids: CASSWDSLMGTGELFF. CDR3 bases: TGTGCCAGCAGCTGGGACTCACTTATGGGGACCGGGGAGCTGTTTTTT. Full variable domain (missing parts from reference TRBV7-2 and TRBJ2-2): GAGVSQSPSNKVTEKGKDVELRCDPISGHTALYWYRQSLGQGLEFLIYFQGNSAPDKSGLPSDRFSAERTGGSVSTLTIQRTQQEDSAVYLCASSWDSLMGTGELFFGEGSRLTVL.

This chain connects TRBV11-1 to TRBJ2-3; 12 bases agree with TRBD1. V dropped 5 bases and J dropped 3; count of bases not matched to a gene: 6. The germline V gene encodes CDR1 SGHAT and CDR2 FQDESV (reference sequence). The length of the CDR3 is 16 residues. The CDR3 DNA reads TGTGCCAGCAGCCCGCGGGACAGGGGGCGGACAGATACGCAGTATTTT. Translating it yields CASSPRDRGRTDTQYF.